The sequence of this TCR beta chain was determined in a study of shared clonotypes between healthy human individuals. Overall study: Each donor's CD8 memory used one plate, CD8 naive two, each CD4 subset three. Study-level results: The genetic and exposure-history diversity represented was limited by few donors.

The investigators split CD4+ cells into a CD45RA+ naive subset and a CD45RA-negative memory subset. Source study methods: Owing to the provision of junction-only sequences devoid of quality scores by immunoSEQ, filtering differed. Produced via immunoSEQ multiplex PCR; TCRdb's table is partial and in-frame only. Clone size and V and J calls were adopted from that table, with D and trimming inferred from the DNA. Found here are some 2,500,000 clones, approximately 90% of them singletons; the top ten hold approximately 0.39%. V dropped 4 bases and J dropped 2 bases, with 7 bases sitting between them. CDR1 is SGDLS, CDR2 YYNGEE, per germline. This CDR3 comprises 13 residues. About this clone itself: The antigen is unknown. This sample includes further DNA sequences coding for the same CDR3.

The source material was naive CD4+ T cells from PBMCs. The sample's subset: CD45RA+ positively selected. The clonotype comes from a man between 18 and 29 years old in good health. Some clones in this sample may be carry-over from other donors' samples. J is TRBJ1-3 and V is TRBV9, with no clear D. The CDR3 nucleotides are TGTGCCAGCAGCCCACGAACTGGAAACACCATATATTTT. Amino acid sequence: CASSPRTGNTIYF. The complete variable domain, with remaining parts taken from reference TRBV9 and TRBJ1-3, reads DSGVTQTPKHLITATGQRVTLRCSPRSGDLSVYWYQQSLDQGLQFLIQYYNGEERAKGNILERFSAQQFPDLHSELNLSSLELGDSALYFCASSPRTGNTIYFGEGSWLTVV.